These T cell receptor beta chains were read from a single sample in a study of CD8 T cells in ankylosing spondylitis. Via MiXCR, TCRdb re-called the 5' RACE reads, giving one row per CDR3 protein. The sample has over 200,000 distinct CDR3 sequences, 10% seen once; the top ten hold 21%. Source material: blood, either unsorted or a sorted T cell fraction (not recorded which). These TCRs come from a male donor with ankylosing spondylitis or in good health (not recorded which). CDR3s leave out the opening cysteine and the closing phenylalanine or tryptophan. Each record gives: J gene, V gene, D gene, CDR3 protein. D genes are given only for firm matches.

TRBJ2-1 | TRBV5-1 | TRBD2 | ASSIYGGGNEQF
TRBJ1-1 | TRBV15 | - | ASRDWTETNTEAF
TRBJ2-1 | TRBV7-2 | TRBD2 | ASSGGLAGYNEQF
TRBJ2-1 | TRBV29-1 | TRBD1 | SVGPRTGGVEQF
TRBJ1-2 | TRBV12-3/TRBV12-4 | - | ASSLGGGYT
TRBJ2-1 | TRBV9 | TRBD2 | ASSEAGASRDEQF
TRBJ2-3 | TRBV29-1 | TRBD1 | SVGGGQGPSTDTQY
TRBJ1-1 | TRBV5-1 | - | ASSYTGLGREAF
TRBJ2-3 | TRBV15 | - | ATSRVPGGVPSQDTQY
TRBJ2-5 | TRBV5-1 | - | ASSLGAYQETQY
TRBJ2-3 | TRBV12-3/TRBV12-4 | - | ASTPRQMADTQY
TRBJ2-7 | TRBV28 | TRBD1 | ASSSIGTGGDEQY
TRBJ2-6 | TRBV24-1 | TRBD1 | ATSEPGQGSGANVLT
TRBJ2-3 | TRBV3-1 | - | ASSQAVAAGTQY
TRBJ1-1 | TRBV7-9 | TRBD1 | ASTLGQGSNTEAF